This T cell receptor (beta chain) was identified in a study of CD8 T cells in Susac syndrome. TCR beta sequencing was performed on blood CD8+ and CD4+ T cells. The patients who served as multiple sclerosis controls were treatment-naive and had stable or active relapsing-remitting disease that fulfilled the revised McDonald criteria. When the RNA was reverse transcribed, random hexamers were used with an input of roughly 0.45 to 1 ug. The immunoSEQ assay covered 54 Vbeta and 13 Jbeta segments for CDR3. MiXCR, applied by TCRdb to the immunoSEQ multiplex PCR reads, yields one record per CDR3 protein. The sample includes fewer than 150,000 distinct CDR3 sequences, more than 75% seen only once; the top ten take around 0.24%. The V gene lost 6 bases and the J gene lost 5 bases, with 14 bases spanning the gap. CDR1 and CDR2 (germline): SQVTM, ANQGSEA. CDR3 size: 13 residues.

The specimen was CD8+ T cells from PBMCs. This receptor was taken from a human donor with multiple sclerosis. The chain links TRBV29-1 to TRBJ2-1, with D perhaps matching TRBD1 or TRBD2 (5 bases each). The CDR3 nucleotides read TGCAGCGTATTGAGGGGATCTAACAATGAGCAGTTCTTC. Residues: CSVLRGSNNEQFF.